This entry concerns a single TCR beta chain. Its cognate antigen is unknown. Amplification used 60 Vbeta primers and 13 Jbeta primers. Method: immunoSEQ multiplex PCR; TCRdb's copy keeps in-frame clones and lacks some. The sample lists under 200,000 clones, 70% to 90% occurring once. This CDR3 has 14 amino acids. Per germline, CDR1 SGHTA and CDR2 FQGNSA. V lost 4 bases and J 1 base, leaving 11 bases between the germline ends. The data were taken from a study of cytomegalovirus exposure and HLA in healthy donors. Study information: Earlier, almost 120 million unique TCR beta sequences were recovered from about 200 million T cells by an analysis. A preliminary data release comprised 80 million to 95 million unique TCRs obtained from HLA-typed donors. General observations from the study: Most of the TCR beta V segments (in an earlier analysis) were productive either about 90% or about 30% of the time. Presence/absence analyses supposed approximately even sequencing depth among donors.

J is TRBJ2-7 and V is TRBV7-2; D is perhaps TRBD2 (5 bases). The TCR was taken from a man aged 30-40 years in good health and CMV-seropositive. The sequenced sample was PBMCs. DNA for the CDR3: TGTGCCAGCAGCTCCCCGGGAATTTCCTACGAGCAGTACTTC. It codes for CASSSPGISYEQYF.